The clone carrying this T cell receptor (beta chain) was recorded a few times. Antigen specificity is unknown. Everyone who gave samples was a healthy Caucasian. This sample is part of a study of identical twins. The CDR3 covers 13 residues. Germline CDR1 reads GTSNPN; CDR2 reads SVGIG (reference sequence). Between the trimmed V and J ends, which lost 5 bases and 0 bases, there was a span of 8 bases. TCRdb called the 5' RACE reads again in MiXCR, with one record for every CDR3 protein. The table shows roughly 280,000 distinct CDR3 sequences, with roughly 9.8% occurring only once. Study results and caveats: Researchers reported excess low generation probability among twin-shared out-of-frame alpha sequences.

The same sample was also studied in work on yellow fever vaccine responses in identical twins.

V gene TRBV30 combines with J gene TRBJ2-1, with D possibly TRBD2 on 5 matching bases. This clonotype originated in a woman in her late teens or twenties in good health. The sequenced sample consisted of CD8+ T cells sorted from blood. CDR3 loop: CAWFEGSYNEQFF. CDR3 bases: TGTGCCTGGTTCGAGGGCTCCTACAATGAGCAGTTCTTC.